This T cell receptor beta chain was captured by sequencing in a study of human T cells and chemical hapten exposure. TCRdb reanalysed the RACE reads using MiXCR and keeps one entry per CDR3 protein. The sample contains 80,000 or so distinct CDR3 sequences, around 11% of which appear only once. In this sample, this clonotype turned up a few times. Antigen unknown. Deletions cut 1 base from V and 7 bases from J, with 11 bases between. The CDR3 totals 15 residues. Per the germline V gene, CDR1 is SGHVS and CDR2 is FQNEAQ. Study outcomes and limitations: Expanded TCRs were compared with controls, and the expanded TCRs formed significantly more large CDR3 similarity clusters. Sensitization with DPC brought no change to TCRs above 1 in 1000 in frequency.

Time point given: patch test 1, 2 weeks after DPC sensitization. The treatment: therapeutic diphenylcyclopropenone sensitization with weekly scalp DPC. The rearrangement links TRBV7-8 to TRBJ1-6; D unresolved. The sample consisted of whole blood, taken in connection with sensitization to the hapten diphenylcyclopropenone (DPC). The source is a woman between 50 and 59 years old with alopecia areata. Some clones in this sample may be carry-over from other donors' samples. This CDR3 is CASSLGQKRNSPLHF. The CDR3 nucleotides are TGTGCCAGCAGCTTAGGACAAAAAAGGAATTCACCCCTCCACTTT.